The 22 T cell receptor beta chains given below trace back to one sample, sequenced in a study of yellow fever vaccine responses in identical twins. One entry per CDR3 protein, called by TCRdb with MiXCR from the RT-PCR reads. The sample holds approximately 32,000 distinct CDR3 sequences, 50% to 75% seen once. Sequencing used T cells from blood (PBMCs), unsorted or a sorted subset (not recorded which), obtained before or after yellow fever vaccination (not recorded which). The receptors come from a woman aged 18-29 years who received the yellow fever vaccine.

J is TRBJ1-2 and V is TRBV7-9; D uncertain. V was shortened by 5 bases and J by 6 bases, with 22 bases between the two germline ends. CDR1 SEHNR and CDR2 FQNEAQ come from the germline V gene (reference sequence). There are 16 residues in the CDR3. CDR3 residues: CASSPPPGAGPDGYTF. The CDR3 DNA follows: TGTGCCAGCAGCCCACCTCCGGGAGCCGGTCCTGATGGCTACACCTTC. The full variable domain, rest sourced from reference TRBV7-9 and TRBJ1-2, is DTGVSQNPRHKITKRGQNVTFRCDPISEHNRLYWYRQTLGQGPEFLTYFQNEAQLEKSRLLSDRFSAERPKGSFSTLEIQRTEQGDSAMYLCASSPPPGAGPDGYTFGSGTRLTVV.

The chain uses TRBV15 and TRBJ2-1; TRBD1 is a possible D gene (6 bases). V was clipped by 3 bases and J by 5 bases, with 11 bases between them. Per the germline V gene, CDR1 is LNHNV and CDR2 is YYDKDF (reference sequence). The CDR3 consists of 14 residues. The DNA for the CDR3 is TGTGCCACCAGCAGGAATCGACAGGACAATGAGCAGTTCTTC. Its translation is CATSRNRQDNEQFF.

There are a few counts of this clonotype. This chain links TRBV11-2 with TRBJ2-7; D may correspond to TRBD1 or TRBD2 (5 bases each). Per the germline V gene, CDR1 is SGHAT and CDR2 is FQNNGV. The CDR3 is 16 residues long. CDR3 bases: TGTGCCAACAGCCCCCGCGAAGGGGAGCCCCCCTACGAGCAGTACGTC. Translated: CANSPREGEPPYEQYV.

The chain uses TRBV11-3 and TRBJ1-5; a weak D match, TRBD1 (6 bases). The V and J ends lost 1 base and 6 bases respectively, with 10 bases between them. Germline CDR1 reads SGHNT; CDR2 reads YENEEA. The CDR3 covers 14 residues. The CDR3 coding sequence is TGTGCCAGCAGCTTAGGGACAGTGGTTCAGCCCCAGCATTTT. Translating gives CASSLGTVVQPQHF.

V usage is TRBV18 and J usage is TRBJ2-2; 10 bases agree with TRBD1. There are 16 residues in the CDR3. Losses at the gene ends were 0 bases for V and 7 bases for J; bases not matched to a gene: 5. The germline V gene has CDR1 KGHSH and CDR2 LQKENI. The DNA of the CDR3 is TGTGCCAGCTCACCACCTGCGACAGGGGGCTTCGGGGAGCTGTTTTTT. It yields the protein CASSPPATGGFGELFF.

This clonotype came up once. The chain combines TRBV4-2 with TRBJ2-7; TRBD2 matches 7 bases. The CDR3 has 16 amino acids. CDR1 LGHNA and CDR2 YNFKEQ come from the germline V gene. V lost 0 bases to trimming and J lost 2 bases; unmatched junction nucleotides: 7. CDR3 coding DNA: TGTGCCAGCAGCCAAGATCTGCTAGCGGAGACCTACGAGCAGTACTTC. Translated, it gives CASSQDLLAETYEQYF.

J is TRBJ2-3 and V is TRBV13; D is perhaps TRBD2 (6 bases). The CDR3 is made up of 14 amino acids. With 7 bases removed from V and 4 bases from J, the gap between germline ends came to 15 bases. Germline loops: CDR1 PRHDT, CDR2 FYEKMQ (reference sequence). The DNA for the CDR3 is TGTGCCAGCAAGTCGGGAGTCCCCCCAGATACGCAGTATTTT. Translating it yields CASKSGVPPDTQYF.

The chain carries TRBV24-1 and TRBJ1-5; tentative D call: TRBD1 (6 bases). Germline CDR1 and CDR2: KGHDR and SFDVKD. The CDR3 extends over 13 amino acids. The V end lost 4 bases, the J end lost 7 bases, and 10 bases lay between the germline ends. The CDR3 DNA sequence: TGTGCCACCAGTGAACCGACAGGCCAGCCCCAGCATTTT. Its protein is CATSEPTGQPQHF.

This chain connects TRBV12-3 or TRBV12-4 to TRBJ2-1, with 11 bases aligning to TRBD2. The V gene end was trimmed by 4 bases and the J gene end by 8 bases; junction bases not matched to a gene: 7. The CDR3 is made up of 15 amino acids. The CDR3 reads CASSYLTSGSYEQFF. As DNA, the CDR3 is TGTGCCAGCAGTTACCTTACTAGCGGGAGCTATGAGCAGTTCTTC.

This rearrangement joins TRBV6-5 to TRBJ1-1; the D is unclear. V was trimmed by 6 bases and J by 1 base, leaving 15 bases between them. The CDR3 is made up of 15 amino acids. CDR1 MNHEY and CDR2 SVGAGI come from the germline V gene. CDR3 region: CASSYLLAKNTEAFF. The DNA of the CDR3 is TGTGCCAGCAGCTACCTCCTCGCCAAGAACACTGAAGCTTTCTTT.

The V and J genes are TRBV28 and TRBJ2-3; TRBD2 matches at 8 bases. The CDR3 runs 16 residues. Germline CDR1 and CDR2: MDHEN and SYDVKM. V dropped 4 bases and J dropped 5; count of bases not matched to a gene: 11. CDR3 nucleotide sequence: TGTGCCAGCAGTTCCCCAAGCGGGAGCGGGGGAGATACGCAGTATTTT. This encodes CASSSPSGSGGDTQYF.

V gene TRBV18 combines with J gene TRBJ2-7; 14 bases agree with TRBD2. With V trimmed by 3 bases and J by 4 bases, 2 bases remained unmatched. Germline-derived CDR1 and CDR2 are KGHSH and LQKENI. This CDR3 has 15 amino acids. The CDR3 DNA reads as TGTGCCAGCTCACCCGGGACTAGCGGGGGTTACGAGCAGTACTTC. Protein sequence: CASSPGTSGGYEQYF.

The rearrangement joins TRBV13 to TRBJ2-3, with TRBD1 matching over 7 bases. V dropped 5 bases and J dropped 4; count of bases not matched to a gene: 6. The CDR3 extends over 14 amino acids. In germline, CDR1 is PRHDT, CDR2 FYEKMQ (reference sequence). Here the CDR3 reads CASSAPGQPDTQYF. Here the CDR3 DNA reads TGTGCCAGCAGCGCCCCGGGACAGCCAGATACGCAGTATTTT.

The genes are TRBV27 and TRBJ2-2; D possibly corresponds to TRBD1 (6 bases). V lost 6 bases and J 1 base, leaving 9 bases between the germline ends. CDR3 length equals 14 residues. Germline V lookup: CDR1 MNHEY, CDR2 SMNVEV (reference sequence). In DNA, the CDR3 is TGTGCCAGCAGCGTACAGGGGAACACCGGGGAGCTGTTTTTT. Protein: CASSVQGNTGELFF.

The CDR3: CATRASGLGIQYF. The CDR3 nucleotides read TGTGCCACCAGGGCATCCGGTTTGGGCATTCAGTACTTC. V is TRBV15 and J is TRBJ2-4; no reliable D call. This CDR3 has 13 residues. CDR1 is LNHNV and CDR2 is YYDKDF in the germline V gene (reference sequence). The germline V and J ends were trimmed by 6 bases and 9 bases, with 15 bases remaining between them.

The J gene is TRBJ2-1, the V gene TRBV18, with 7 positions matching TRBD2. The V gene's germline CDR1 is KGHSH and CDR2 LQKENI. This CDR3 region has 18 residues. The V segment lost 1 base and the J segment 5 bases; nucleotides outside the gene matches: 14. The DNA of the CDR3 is TGTGCCAGCTCACCACTCCCCCCCTCGGGAGGTCCCCACAATGAGCAGTTCTTC. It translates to CASSPLPPSGGPHNEQFF.

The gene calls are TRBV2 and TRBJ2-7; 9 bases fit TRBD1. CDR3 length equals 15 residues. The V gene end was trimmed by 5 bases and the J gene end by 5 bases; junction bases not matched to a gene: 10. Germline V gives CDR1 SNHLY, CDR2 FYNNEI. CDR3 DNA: TGTGCCAGCAGTTTTCCGGGACAGGGCACCCACGAGCAGTACTTC. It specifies CASSFPGQGTHEQYF. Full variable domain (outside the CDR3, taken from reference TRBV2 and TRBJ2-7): EPEVTQTPSHQVTQMGQEVILRCVPISNHLYFYWYRQILGQKVEFLVSFYNNEISEKSEIFDDQFSVERPDGSNFTLKIRSTKLEDSAMYFCASSFPGQGTHEQYFGPGTRLTVT.

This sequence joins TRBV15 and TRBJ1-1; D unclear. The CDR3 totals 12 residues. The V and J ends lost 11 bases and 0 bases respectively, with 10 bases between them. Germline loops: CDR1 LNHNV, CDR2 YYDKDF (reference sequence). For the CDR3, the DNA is TGTGCCGCCCGACAAGTGAACACTGAAGCTTTCTTT. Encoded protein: CAARQVNTEAFF.

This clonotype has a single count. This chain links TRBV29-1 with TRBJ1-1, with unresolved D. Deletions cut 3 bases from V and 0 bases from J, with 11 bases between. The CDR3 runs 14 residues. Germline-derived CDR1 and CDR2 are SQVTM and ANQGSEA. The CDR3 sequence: CSVDKGPMNTEAFF. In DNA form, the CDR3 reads TGCAGCGTTGACAAAGGACCCATGAACACTGAAGCTTTCTTT. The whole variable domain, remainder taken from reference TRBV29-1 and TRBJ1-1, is SAVISQKPSRDICQRGTSLTIQCQVDSQVTMMFWYRQQPGQSLTLIATANQGSEATYESGFVIDKFPISRPNLTFSTLTVSNMSPEDSSIYLCSVDKGPMNTEAFFGQGTRLTVV.

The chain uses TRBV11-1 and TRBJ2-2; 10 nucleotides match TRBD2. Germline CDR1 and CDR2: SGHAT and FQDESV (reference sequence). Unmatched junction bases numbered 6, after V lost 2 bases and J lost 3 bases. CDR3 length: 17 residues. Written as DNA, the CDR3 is TGTGCCAGCAGCTTATTCTTAGGACTAGCGGACACCGGGGAGCTGTTTTTT. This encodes CASSLFLGLADTGELFF.

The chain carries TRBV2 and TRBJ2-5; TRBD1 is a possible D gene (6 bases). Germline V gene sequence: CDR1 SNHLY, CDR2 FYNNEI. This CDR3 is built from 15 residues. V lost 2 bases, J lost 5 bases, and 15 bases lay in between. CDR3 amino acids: CASSEKFWGQETQYF. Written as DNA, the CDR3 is TGTGCCAGCAGTGAAAAGTTCTGGGGGCAGGAGACCCAGTACTTC.

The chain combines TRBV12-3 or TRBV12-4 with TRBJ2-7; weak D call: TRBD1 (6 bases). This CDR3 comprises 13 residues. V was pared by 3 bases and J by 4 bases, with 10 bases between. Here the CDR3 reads CASSFRTEYEQYF. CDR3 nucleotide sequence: TGTGCCAGCAGTTTCAGGACAGAGTACGAGCAGTACTTC.